The clone carrying this TCR beta chain was detected only a few times. The sample is drawn from a study of T-cell reconstitution after alpha-beta-depleted transplantation in children. Construction of the TCRbeta library involved unique molecular identifiers. MiXCR was run by TCRdb on the PCR reads, yielding one entry per CDR3 protein. Of about 900,000 distinct CDR3 sequences in the sample, about 29% were seen once. The CDR3 consists of 14 residues. Trimming cost V 4 bases and J 0 bases, with 11 bases left between them. The germline V gene has CDR1 SQVTM and CDR2 ANQGSEA. This chain joins TRBV29-1 and TRBJ2-3; D gene ambiguous. This specimen consisted of PBMCs, mostly from graft donor cells, obtained 360 days after TCRalphabeta/CD19-depleted stem cell transplant. This TCR came from a boy in the first two years of life who had a stem cell transplant for SCID, so the T cells may come from the graft donor. The CDR3 spells CSVAETASTDTQYF. The CDR3 DNA sequence: TGCAGCGTTGCGGAGACCGCTAGCACAGATACGCAGTATTTT.